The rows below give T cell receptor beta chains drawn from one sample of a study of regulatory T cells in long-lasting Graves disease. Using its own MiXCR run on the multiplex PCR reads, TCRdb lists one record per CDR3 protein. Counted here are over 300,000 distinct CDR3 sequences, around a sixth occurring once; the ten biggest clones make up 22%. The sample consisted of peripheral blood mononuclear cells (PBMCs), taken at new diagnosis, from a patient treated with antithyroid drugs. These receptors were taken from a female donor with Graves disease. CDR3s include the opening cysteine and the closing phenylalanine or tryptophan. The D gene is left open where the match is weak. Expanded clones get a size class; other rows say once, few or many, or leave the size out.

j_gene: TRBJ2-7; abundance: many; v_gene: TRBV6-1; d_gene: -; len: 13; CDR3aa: CASSQGPPYEQYF; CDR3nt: TGTGCCAGCAGTCAGGGGCCCCCCTACGAGCAGTACTTC
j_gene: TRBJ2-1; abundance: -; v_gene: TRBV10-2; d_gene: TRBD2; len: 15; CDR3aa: CASSDPAGGRNEQFF; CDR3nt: TGCGCCAGCAGTGACCCAGCGGGGGGGCGGAATGAGCAGTTCTTC
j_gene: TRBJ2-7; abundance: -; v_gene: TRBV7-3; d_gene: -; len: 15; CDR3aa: CASSPFLGSYYEQYF; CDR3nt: TGTGCCAGCAGCCCCTTTTTGGGCAGCTACTACGAGCAGTACTTC
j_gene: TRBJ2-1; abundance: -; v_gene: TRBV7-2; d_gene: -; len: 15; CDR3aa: CASSLVAALGNEQFF; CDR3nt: TGTGCCAGCAGCTTAGTAGCGGCCCTGGGCAATGAGCAGTTCTTC
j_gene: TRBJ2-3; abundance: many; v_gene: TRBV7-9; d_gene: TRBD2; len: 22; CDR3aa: CASSSIIVSGTSGNLNTDTQYF; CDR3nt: TGTGCCAGCAGCTCGATTATAGTGTCCGGGACTAGCGGGAACCTTAACACAGATACGCAGTATTTT
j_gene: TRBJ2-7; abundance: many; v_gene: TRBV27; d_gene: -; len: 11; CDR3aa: CASSFDYEQYF; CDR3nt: TGTGCCAGCAGTTTTGACTACGAGCAGTACTTC
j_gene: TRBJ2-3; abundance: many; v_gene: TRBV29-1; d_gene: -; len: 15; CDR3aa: CSVEGWDLARDTQYF; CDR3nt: TGCAGCGTTGAAGGGTGGGACCTAGCAAGAGATACGCAGTATTTT
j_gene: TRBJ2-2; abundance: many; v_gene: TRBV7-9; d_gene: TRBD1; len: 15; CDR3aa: CASRPGTAYTGELFF; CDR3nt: TGTGCCAGCAGGCCCGGGACAGCCTACACCGGGGAGCTGTTTTTT
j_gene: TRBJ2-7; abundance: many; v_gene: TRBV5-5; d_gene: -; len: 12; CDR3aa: CASSLTPNEQYF; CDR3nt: TGTGCCAGCAGCTTGACTCCCAACGAGCAGTACTTC
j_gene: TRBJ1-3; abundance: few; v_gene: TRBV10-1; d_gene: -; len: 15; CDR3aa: CGRQWYSYSGNTIYF; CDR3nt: TGCGGACGGCAGTGGTACAGCTACTCTGGAAACACCATATATTTT
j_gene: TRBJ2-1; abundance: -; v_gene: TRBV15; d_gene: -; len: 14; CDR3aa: CATSRLLGANEQFF; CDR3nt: TGTGCCACCAGCAGATTGTTGGGCGCGAATGAGCAGTTCTTC
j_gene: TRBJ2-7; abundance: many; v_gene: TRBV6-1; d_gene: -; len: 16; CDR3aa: CASTSVGPVASYEQYF; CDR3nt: TGTGCCAGCACCTCCGTCGGACCCGTCGCCTCCTACGAGCAGTACTTC
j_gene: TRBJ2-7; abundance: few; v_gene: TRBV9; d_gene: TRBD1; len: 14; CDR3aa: CASSPRDSYYEQYF; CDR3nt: TGTGCCAGCAGCCCCCGGGACAGCTACTACGAGCAGTACTTC
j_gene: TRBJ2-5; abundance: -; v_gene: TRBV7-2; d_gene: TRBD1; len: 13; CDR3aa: CASGGTGGETQYF; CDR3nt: TGTGCCAGCGGAGGGACAGGGGGCGAGACCCAGTACTTC
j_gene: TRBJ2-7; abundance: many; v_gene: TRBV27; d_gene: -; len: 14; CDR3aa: CASRPRWTDYEQYF; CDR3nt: TGTGCCAGCAGACCCAGATGGACAGACTACGAGCAGTACTTC
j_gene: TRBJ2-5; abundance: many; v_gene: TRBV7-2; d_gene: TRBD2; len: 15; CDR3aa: CASRMTSGRRETQYF; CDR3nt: TGTGCCAGCAGGATGACTAGCGGGAGAAGAGAGACCCAGTACTTC
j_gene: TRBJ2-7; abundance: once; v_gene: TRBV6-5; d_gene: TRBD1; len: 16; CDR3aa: CASSYDGQAYSYEQYF; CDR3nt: TGTGCCAGCAGTTACGACGGACAGGCCTACTCCTACGAGCAGTACTTC
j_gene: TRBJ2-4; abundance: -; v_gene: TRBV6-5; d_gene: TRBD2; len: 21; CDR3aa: CASSYSARAGGRFSTKNIQYF; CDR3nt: TGTGCCAGCAGTTACTCCGCTCGGGCGGGAGGCCGTTTTAGTACCAAAAACATTCAGTACTTC
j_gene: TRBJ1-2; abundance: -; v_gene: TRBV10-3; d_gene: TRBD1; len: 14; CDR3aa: CAISRTGENYGYTF; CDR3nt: TGTGCCATCAGTCGGACAGGGGAAAACTATGGCTACACCTTC
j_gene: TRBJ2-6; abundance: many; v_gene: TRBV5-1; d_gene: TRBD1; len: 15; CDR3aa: CASRSTGGGANVLTF; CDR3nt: TGCGCCAGCAGATCTACAGGGGGGGGGGCCAACGTCCTGACTTTC
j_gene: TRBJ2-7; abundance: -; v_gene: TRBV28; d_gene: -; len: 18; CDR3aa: CASSLETLLAGRNNEQYF; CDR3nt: TGTGCCAGCAGTTTGGAGACACTATTGGCGGGCCGGAATAACGAGCAGTACTTC
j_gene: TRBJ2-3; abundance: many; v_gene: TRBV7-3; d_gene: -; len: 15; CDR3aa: CASSSTGRETDTQYF; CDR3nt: TGTGCCAGCAGCTCGACAGGGAGGGAGACAGATACGCAGTATTTT
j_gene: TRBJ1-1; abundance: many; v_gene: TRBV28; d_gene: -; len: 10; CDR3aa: CAAGNTEAFF; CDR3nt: TGTGCCGCGGGGAACACTGAAGCTTTCTTT
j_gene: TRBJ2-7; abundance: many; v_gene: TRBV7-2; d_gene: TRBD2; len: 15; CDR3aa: CASSSASGYSYEQYF; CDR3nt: TGTGCCAGCAGCTCGGCTAGCGGTTACTCCTACGAGCAGTACTTC
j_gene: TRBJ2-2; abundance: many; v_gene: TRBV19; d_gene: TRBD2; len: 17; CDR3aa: CASSILAGADHTGELFF; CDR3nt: TGTGCCAGTAGTATACTAGCGGGGGCCGACCACACCGGGGAGCTGTTTTTT
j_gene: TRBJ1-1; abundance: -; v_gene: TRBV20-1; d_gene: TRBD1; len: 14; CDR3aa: CSADAGTGGSEAFF; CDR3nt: TGCAGTGCTGACGCCGGGACAGGGGGTAGCGAAGCTTTCTTT
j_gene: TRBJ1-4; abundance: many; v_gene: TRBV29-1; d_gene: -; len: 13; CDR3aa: CSIAGNRDEKLFF; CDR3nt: TGCAGCATTGCCGGGAACAGGGATGAAAAACTGTTTTTT
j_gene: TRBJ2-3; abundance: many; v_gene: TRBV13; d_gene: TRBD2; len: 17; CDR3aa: CASSSKTPGRTTDTQYF; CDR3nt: TGTGCCAGCAGCTCCAAGACTCCCGGGAGGACGACAGATACGCAGTATTTT
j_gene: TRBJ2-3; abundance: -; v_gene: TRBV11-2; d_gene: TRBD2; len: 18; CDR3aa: CASSLLAGAHTSTDTQYF; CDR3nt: TGTGCCAGCAGCCTGCTAGCGGGAGCCCATACTAGCACAGATACGCAGTATTTT
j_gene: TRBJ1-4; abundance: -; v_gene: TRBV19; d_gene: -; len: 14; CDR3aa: CASNRQAGNEKLFF; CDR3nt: TGTGCCAGTAACCGACAGGCCGGGAATGAAAAACTGTTTTTT
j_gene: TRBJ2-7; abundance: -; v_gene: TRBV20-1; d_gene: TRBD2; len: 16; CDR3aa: CSATGLWTSENYEQYF; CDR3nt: TGCAGTGCTACTGGCCTTTGGACTAGCGAGAACTACGAGCAGTACTTC
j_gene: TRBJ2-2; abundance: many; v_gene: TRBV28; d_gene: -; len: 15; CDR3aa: CASSFFGTPTGELFF; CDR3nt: TGTGCCAGCAGTTTTTTCGGGACTCCGACCGGGGAGCTGTTTTTT
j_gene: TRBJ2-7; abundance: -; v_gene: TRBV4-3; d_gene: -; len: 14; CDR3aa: CASSQGPLTYEQYF; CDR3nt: TGCGCCAGCAGCCAAGGCCCTCTAACGTACGAGCAGTACTTC
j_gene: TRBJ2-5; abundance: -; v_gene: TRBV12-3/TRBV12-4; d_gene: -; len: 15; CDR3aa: CASSSPRDRTETQYF; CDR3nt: TGTGCCAGCAGTTCACCCAGAGACAGAACAGAGACCCAGTACTTC
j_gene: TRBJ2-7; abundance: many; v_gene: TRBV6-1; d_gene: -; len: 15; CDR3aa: CASSHGGLNSYEQYF; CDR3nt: TGTGCCAGCAGTCATGGGGGACTCAACTCCTACGAGCAGTACTTC
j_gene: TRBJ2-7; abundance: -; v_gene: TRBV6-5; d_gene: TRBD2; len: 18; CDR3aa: CASSYSILGLANGYEQYF; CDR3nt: TGTGCCAGCAGTTACTCGATATTGGGACTAGCAAATGGCTACGAGCAGTACTTC
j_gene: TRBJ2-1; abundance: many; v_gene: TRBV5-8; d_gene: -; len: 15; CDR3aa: CASSLSGGGRDEQFF; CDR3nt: TGTGCCAGCAGCTTGTCCGGAGGGGGCAGAGATGAGCAGTTCTTC
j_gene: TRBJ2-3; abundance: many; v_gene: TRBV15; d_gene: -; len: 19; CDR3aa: CATSRDSVWVSSRTDTQYF; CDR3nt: TGTGCCACCAGCAGAGATTCAGTGTGGGTATCAAGTCGCACAGATACGCAGTATTTT
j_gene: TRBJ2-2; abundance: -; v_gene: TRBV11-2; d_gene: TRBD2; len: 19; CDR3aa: CASSLWAGLAGQSTGELFF; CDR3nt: TGTGCCAGCAGCTTATGGGCCGGACTAGCGGGGCAGAGCACCGGGGAGCTGTTTTTT
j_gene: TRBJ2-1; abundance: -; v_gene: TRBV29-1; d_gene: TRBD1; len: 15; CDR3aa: CSVETPRTGDDEQFF; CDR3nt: TGCAGCGTTGAAACTCCCCGGACAGGGGATGATGAGCAGTTCTTC